This TCR beta chain was sequenced for a study of T cell responses to AZD1222 COVID-19 vaccine (dated by TCRdb to about 2021). Background for the entire study: AZD1222 recipients with second doses at about 4 weeks or about 12 weeks were pooled, because spike-specific TCR depth and breadth did not differ between schedules. TCR sequencing was performed for more than 230 trial participants, of whom roughly 200 were given two doses of AZD1222 and 26 were given two doses of MenACWY control vaccine. Trial participants were enrolled by age into 18-55, 56-69 and 70-plus year subgroups, with approximately 150, 30 and 60 TCR-sequenced participants respectively. The investigation overall reported the following: Participants were mostly white British and included more females than males, and it was suggested by the authors that clonal diversity may have been underestimated. In the small 56-69-year group, the increase in depth fell short of significance, most likely because of low power. Epitopes outside the regions mutated in the B.1.351 and B.1.1.7 variants were reportedly recognized by nearly half of the unique spike-specific TCRs. Because no day 14 peak-response samples were available, repertoires were characterized only after the peak T cell response. Conclusions about previously exposed vaccinees were limited because only a handful of AZD1222 recipients were SARS-CoV-2 seropositive at baseline. Vaccine-associated CD4 TCRs spanned the whole spike protein, with dominant responses in regions 160-218 and 743-854. Spike-specific TCR breadth and depth rose significantly after two AZD1222 doses compared with day 0 and with MenACWY recipients.

The CDR3 regions of human TCRbeta chains were subjected to immunosequencing. On the study's bioinformatics: Repertoire TCRs were matched against a reference library of SARS-CoV-2-specific TCRs generated with the MIRA antigen-specificity platform. Breadth was defined as the fraction of unique TCRs that were SARS-CoV-2-associated, and depth was defined as the fraction of total T cells that were SARS-CoV-2-associated. Each spike-specific TCR was assigned to its reactive spike region and to a CD4 or CD8 class using the MIRA data. Log10-transformed breadth and depth values were compared by one-way ANOVA with Sidak's multiple comparisons tests. TCRdb took this table from immuneACCESS and kept in-frame rearrangements with V and J called. Such tables lack part of the clones; where checked against another copy, unresolved V genes explain under half of the gap, and the rest is unexplained. That table supplies the V and J calls and clone size; D and trimming were determined from the DNA. The sample profile shows 130,000 or so clones; 94% of them were found once. Around 7% of the sample belongs to the ten largest clones.

The sample's time point label, in plain terms: baseline before first vaccination. Vaccinee samples were obtained from the UK trials COV001 and COV002, which included a single-blind randomized controlled phase 2/3 trial of AZD1222 (ChAdOx1 nCoV-19) in healthy adults. For TCRbeta chain sequencing, PBMC samples from trial participants were taken at day 0 and at day 28 after the second dose. As regards this clone: Its antigen remains undetermined. It has no much larger one-base neighbor in the sample; base qualities were not kept.

Measured from the cysteine to the phenylalanine, the CDR3 is 11 residues long. Of the read, only the CDR3 DNA is kept; its 33 bases are in frame from base 1. V is cut by 4 bases and J by 2 bases, and the space between the germline ends is 1 base. In the germline V gene, CDR1 corresponds to SGHAT and CDR2 to FQNNGV. This chain is built from TRBV11-2 and TRBJ2-3; the D gene assignment is ambiguous. Sample: peripheral blood, taken on day 0 of AZD1222 vaccination. The TCR was taken from an adult in good health. The DNA sequence is TGTGCCAGCAGCTCCACAGATACGCAGTATTTT. The resulting protein is CASSSTDTQYF.